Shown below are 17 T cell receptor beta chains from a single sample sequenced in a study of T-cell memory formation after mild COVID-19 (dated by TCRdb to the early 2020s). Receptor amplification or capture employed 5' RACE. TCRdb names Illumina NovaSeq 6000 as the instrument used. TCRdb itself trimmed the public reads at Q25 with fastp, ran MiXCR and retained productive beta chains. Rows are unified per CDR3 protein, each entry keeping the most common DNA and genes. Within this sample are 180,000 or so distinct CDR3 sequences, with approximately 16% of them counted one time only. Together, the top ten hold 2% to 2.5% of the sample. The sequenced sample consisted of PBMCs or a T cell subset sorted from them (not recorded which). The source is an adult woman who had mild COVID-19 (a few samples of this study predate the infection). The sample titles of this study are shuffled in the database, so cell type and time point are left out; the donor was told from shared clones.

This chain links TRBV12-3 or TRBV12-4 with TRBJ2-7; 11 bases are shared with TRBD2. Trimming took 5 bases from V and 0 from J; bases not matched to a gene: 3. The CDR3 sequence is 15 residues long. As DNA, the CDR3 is TGTGCCAGCAGTCCTAGCGGGGGGAGCTCCTACGAGCAGTACTTC. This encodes CASSPSGGSSYEQYF.

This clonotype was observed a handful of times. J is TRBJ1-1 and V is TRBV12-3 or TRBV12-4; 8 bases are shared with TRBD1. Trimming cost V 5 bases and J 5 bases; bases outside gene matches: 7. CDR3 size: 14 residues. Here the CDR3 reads CASSQQGVRTEAFF. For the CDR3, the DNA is TGTGCCAGCAGTCAACAGGGGGTTAGGACTGAAGCTTTCTTT.

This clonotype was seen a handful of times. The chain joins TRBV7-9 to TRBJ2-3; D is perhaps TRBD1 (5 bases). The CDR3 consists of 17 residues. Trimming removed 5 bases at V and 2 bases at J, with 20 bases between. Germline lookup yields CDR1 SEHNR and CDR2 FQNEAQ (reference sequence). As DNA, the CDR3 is TGTGCCAGCAGCCCCTTGATGATGCGCAGGGCCACAGATACGCAGTATTTT. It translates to CASSPLMMRRATDTQYF. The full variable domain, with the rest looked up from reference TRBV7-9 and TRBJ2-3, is DTGVSQNPRHKITKRGQNVTFRCDPISEHNRLYWYRQTLGQGPEFLTYFQNEAQLEKSRLLSDRFSAERPKGSFSTLEIQRTEQGDSAMYLCASSPLMMRRATDTQYFGPGTRLTVL.

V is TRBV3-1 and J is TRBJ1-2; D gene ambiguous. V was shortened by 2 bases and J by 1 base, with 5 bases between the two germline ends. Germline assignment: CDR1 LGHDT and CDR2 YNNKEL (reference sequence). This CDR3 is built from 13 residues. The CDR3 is CASSQLSNYGYTF. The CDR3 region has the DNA TGTGCCAGCAGCCAACTGAGTAACTATGGCTACACCTTC.

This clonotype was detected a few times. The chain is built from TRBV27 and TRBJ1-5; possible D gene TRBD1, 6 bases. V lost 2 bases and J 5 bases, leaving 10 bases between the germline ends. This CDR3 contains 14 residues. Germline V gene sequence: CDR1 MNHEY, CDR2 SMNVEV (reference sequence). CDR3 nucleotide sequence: TGTGCCAGCAGTTTAGGGGGGCGTTATCAGCCCCAGCATTTT. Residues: CASSLGGRYQPQHF.

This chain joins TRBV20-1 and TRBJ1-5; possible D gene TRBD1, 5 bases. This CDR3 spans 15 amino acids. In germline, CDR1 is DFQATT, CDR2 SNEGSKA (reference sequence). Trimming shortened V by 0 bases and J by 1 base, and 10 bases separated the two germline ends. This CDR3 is CSARDRDPSNQPQHF. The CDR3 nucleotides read TGCAGTGCTAGAGACCGGGACCCAAGCAATCAGCCCCAGCATTTT.

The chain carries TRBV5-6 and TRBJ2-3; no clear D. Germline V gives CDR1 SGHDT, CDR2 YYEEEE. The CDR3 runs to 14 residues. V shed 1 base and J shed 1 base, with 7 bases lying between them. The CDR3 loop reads CASSLSRRTDTQYF. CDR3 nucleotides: TGTGCCAGCAGCTTGAGTCGACGCACAGATACGCAGTATTTT.

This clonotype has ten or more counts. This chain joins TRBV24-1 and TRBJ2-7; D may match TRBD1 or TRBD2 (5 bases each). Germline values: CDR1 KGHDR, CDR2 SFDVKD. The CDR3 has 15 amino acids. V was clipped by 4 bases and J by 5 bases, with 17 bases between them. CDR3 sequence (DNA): TGTGCCACCAGTGACCCTCCGGGACCCCCGAACGAGCAGTACTTC. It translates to CATSDPPGPPNEQYF.

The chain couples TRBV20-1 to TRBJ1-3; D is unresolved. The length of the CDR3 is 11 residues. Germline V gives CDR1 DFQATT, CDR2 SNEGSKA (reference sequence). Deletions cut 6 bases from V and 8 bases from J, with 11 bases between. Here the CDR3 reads CSATRRDTIYF. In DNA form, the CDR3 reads TGCAGTGCCACTAGGCGGGACACCATATATTTT.

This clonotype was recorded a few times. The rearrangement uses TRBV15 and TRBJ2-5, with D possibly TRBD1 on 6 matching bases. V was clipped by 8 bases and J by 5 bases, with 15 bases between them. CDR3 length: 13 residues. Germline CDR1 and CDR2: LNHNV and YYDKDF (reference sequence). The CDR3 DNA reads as TGTGCCACCGGACGGGGTAGGGGGGAGACCCAGTACTTC. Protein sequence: CATGRGRGETQYF.

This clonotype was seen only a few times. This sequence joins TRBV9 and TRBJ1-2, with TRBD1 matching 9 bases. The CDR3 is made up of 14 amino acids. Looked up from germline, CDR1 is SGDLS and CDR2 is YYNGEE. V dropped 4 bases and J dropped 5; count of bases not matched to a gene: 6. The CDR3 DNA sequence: TGTGCCAGCAGCCCGGGGACAGGGCCATATGGCTACACCTTC. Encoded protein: CASSPGTGPYGYTF.

The CDR3 is CASSIRTGGAYEQYF. In DNA, the CDR3 is TGTGCCAGCAGTATTAGGACAGGGGGGGCCTACGAGCAGTACTTC. This chain joins TRBV12-3 or TRBV12-4 and TRBJ2-7; 10 nucleotides align to TRBD1. The CDR3 consists of 15 residues. J gave up 2 bases and V 5 bases, and 6 bases lay outside the gene matches.

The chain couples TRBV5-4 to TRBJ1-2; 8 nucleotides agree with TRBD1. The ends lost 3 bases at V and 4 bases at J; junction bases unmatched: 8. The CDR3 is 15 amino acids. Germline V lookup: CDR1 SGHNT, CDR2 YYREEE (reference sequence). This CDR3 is CASSSLGTGSYGYTF. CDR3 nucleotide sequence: TGTGCCAGCAGCTCCCTGGGGACAGGATCCTATGGCTACACCTTC.

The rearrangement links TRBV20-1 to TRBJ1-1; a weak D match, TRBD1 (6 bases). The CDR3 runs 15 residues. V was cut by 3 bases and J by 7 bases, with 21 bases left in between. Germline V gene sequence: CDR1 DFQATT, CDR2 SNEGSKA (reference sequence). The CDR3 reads CSASRYDDGQFEAFF. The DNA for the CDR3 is TGCAGTGCTAGCCGATACGATGACGGACAGTTTGAAGCTTTCTTT.

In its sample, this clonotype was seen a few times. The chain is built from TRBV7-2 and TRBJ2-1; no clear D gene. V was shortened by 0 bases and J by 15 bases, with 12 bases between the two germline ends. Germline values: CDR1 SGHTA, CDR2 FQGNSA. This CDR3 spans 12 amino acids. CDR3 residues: CASSLAGSLPFF. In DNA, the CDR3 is TGTGCCAGCAGCTTAGCGGGCAGCCTCCCGTTCTTC.

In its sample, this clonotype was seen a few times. The CDR3 loop is CASSPRGNSYNEQFF. CDR3 nucleotide sequence: TGTGCCAGCAGCCCCCGGGGAAACTCCTACAATGAGCAGTTCTTC. This chain links TRBV9 with TRBJ2-1, with a weak D call TRBD2 (5 bases). The CDR3 sequence is 15 residues long. Germline V gene data show CDR1 as SGDLS and CDR2 as YYNGEE. The V end lost 4 bases, the J end lost 0 bases, and 11 bases lay between the germline ends.

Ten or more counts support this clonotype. CDR3 coding DNA: TGTGCCAGCAGCGTAGTTACCAACAACAATGAGCAGTTCTTC. Translated, it gives CASSVVTNNNEQFF. The chain couples TRBV9 to TRBJ2-1; the D is unclear. CDR1 is SGDLS, CDR2 YYNGEE, per germline. This CDR3 has 14 amino acids. The V end was cut by 0 bases, the J end by 5 bases, with 9 bases between.